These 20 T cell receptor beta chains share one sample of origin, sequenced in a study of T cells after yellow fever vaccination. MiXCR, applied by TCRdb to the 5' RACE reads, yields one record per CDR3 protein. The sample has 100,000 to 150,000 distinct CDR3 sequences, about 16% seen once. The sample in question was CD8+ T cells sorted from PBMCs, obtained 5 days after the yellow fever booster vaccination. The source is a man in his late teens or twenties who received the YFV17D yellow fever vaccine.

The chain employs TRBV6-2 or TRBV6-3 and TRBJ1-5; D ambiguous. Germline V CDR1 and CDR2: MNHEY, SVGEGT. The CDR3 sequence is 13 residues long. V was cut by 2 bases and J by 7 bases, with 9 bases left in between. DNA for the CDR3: TGTGCCAGCAGTTACGGCAGTGGGCAGCCCCAGCATTTT. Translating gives CASSYGSGQPQHF.

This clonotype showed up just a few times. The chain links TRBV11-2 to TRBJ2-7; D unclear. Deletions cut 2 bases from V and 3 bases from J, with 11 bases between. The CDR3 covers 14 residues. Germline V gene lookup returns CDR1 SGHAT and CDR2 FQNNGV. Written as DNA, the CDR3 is TGTGCCAGCAGCTTAATCCCCCGAGACTACGAGCAGTACTTC. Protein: CASSLIPRDYEQYF.

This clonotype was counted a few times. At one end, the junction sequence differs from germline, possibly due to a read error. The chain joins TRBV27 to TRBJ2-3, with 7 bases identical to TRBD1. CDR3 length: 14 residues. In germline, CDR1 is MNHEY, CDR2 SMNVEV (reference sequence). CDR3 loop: CASSPRDSTGTQYF. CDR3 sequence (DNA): TGTGCCAGCAGTCCCCGGGACAGCACAGGTACGCAGTATTTT.

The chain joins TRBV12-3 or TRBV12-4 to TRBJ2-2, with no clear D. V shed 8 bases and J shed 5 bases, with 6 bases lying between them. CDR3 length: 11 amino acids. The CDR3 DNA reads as TGTGCCAGCTCGGAGACCGGGGAGCTGTTTTTT. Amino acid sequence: CASSETGELFF.

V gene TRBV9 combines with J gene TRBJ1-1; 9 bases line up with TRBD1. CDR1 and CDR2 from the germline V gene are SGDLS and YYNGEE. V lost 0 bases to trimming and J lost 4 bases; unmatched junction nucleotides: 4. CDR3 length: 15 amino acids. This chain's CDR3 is CASSVEGQGLTEAFF. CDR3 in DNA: TGTGCCAGCAGCGTAGAGGGACAGGGCCTCACTGAAGCTTTCTTT.

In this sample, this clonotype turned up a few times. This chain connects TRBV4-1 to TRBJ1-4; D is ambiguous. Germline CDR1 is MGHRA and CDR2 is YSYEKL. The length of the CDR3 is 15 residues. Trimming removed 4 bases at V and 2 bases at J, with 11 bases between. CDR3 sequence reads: CASSPEGGTNEKLFF. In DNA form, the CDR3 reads TGCGCCAGCAGCCCTGAGGGAGGCACTAATGAAAAACTGTTTTTT.

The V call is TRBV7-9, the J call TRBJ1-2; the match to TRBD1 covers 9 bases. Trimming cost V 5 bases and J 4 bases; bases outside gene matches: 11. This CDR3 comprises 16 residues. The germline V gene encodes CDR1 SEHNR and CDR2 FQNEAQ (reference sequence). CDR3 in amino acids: CASSSSGQGHAYGYTF. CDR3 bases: TGTGCCAGCAGCAGCTCCGGACAGGGGCACGCCTATGGCTACACCTTC.

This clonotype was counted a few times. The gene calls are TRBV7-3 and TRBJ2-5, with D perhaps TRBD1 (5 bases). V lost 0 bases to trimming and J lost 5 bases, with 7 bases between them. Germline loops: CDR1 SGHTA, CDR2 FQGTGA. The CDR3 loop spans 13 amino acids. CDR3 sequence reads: CASSLTSGETQYF. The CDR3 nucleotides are TGTGCCAGCAGCTTAACCTCAGGGGAGACCCAGTACTTC.

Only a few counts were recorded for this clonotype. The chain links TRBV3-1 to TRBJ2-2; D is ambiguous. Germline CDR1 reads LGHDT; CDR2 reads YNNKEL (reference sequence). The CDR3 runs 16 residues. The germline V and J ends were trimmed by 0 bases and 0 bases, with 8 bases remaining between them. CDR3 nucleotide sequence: TGTGCCAGCAGCCAAGAAAGCAGTGCGAACACCGGGGAGCTGTTTTTT. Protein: CASSQESSANTGELFF.

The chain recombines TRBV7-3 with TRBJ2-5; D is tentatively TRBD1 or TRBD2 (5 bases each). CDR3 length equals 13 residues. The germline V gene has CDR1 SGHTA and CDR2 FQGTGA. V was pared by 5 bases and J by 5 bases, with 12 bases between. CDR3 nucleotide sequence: TGTGCCAGCAGCCATGGGACGGCCGAGACCCAGTACTTC. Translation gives CASSHGTAETQYF.

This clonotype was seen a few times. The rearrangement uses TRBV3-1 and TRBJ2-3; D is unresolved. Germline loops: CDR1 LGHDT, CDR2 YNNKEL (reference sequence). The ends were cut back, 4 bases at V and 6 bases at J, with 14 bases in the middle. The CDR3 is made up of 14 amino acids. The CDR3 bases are TGTGCCAGCAGCCGATCGGTTGGCGCGGATACGCAGTATTTT. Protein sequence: CASSRSVGADTQYF.

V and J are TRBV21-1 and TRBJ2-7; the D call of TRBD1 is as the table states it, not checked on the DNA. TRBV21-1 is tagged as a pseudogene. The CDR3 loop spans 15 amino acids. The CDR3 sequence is CASSGGTGSSYEQYV. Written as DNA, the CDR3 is TGTGCCAGCAGCGGAGGGACAGGGAGCTCCTACGAGCAGTACGTC.

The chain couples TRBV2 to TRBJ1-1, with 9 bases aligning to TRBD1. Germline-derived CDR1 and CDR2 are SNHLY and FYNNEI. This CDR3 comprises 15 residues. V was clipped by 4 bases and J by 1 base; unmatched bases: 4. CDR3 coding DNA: TGTGCCAGCAGTGGCTGGGACAGGGAGAACACTGAAGCTTTCTTT. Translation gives CASSGWDRENTEAFF.

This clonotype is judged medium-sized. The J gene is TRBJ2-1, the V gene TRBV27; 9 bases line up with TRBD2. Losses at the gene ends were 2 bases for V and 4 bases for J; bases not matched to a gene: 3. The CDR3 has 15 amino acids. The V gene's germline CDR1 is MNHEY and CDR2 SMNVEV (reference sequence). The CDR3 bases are TGTGCCAGCAGTTTAATAGCGGGGGTATACAATGAGCAGTTCTTC. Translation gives CASSLIAGVYNEQFF.

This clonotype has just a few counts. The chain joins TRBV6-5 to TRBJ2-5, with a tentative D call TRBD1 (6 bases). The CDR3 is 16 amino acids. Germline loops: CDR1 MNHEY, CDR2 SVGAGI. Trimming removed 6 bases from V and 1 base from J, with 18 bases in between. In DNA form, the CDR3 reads TGTGCCAGCAGCCAGACAGGTTTGGGGCCCCAAGAGACCCAGTACTTC. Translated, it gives CASSQTGLGPQETQYF.

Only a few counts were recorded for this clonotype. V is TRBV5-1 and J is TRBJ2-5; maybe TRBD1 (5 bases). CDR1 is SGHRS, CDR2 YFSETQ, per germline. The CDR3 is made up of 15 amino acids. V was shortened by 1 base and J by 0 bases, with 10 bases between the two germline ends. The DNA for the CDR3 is TGCGCCAGCAGCTTGACAGGATACTACCAAGAGACCCAGTACTTC. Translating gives CASSLTGYYQETQYF.

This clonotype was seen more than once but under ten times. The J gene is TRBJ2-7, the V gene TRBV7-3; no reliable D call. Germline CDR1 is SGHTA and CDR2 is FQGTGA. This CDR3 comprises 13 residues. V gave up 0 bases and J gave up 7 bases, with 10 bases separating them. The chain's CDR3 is CASSLTGKGEQYV. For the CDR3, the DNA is TGTGCCAGCAGCTTAACGGGGAAGGGAGAGCAGTACGTC.

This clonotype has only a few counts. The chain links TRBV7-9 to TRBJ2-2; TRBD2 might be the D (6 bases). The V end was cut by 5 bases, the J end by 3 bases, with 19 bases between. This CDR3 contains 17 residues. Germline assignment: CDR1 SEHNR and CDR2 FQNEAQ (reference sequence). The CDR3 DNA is TGTGCCAGCAGCGCGGCCGGGACTCTTACTCACACCGGGGAGCTGTTTTTT. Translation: CASSAAGTLTHTGELFF.

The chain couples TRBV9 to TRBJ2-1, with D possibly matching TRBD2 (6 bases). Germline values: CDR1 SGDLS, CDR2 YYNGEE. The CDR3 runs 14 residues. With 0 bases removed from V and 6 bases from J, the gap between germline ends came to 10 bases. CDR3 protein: CASSVVGSGNEQFF. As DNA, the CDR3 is TGTGCCAGCAGCGTAGTAGGTAGCGGCAATGAGCAGTTCTTC.

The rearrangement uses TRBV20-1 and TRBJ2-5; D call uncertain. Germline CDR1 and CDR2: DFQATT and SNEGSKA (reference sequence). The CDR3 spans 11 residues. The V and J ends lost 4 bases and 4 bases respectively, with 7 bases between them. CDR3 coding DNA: TGCAGTGCTAAGGTGGTAGAGACCCAGTACTTC. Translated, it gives CSAKVVETQYF.